This paragraph reports one T cell receptor (beta chain). CDR1 is LNHDA, CDR2 SQIVND, per germline (reference sequence). The CDR3 sequence is 16 residues long. V dropped 0 bases and J dropped 0 bases, with 11 bases sitting between them. The entry originates in a study of control samples from healthy donors and cancer patients. Data came from immunoSEQ multiplex PCR; TCRdb stores just in-frame clones and leaves some out. The sample holds around 84,000 clones, roughly 91% seen once. The TCR was taken from a man younger than 40 in good health. The sequenced sample consisted of blood. The chain combines TRBV19 with TRBJ1-2, with D possibly being TRBD1 (6 bases). The CDR3 DNA sequence: TGTGCCAGTAGTATAGAAGGCACAGGGTCTAACTATGGCTACACCTTC. Translation gives CASSIEGTGSNYGYTF.